Presented here are 9 T cell receptor beta chains from one specimen sequenced in a study of blood T cell repertoires in COVID-19 (dated by TCRdb to about 2020). Library generation was performed with the immunoSEQ multiplex PCR assay. TCRdb retrieved this table from immuneACCESS and kept in-frame rearrangements only. Not all clones are present; in checked studies, unresolved V genes account for under half, and no reason is known for the remainder. For this sample the table gives some 67,000 clones, of which roughly nine tenths were detected only once. Under 6.5% of the sample is in the top ten clones. The sample consisted of peripheral blood. These receptors all come from a woman younger than 35 with acute or convalescent COVID-19.

The J gene is TRBJ1-1, the V gene TRBV12-3 or TRBV12-4, with 7 bases aligning to TRBD1. The CDR3 sequence is 12 residues long. Losses at the gene ends were 6 bases for V and 11 bases for J; bases not matched to a gene: 9. CDR3: CASSPYRGRAFF. DNA of the CDR3: TGTGCCAGCAGCCCTTACAGGGGTAGGGCTTTCTTT.

The chain joins TRBV2 to TRBJ2-2; perhaps TRBD2 as D (6 bases). V was clipped by 10 bases and J by 0 bases, with 12 bases between them. Germline V gene data show CDR1 as SNHLY and CDR2 as FYNNEI. The CDR3 extends over 14 amino acids. The CDR3 DNA reads as TGTGCCACCCGGGGACTTTCGAACACCGGGGAGCTGTTTTTT. It codes for CATRGLSNTGELFF.

The V and J genes are TRBV19 and TRBJ1-1; D remains ambiguous. There are 14 residues in the CDR3. The V and J ends lost 5 bases and 1 base respectively, with 11 bases between them. Germline V gives CDR1 LNHDA, CDR2 SQIVND (reference sequence). The CDR3 is CASSADKTNTEAFF. CDR3 bases: TGTGCCAGTAGTGCAGACAAGACGAACACTGAAGCTTTCTTT.

The V call is TRBV27, the J call TRBJ2-7, with D possibly being TRBD2 (6 bases). Germline V CDR1 and CDR2: MNHEY, SMNVEV (reference sequence). The V and J ends lost 5 bases and 3 bases respectively, with 17 bases between them. This CDR3 has 15 amino acids. DNA of the CDR3: TGTGCCAGCAGTGGCCGGGAGCCACTATTCTACGAGCAGTACTTC. Translating it yields CASSGREPLFYEQYF.

In its sample, this clone was seen a few times. J is TRBJ1-1 and V is TRBV29-1, with D perhaps matching TRBD1 (6 bases). The CDR3 runs 13 residues. Germline V CDR1 and CDR2: SQVTM, ANQGSEA. V was pared by 8 bases and J by 3 bases, with 16 bases between. The CDR3 region has the DNA TGCAGCATGGCGGGGGCGGCGGACACTGAAGCTTTCTTT. Protein product: CSMAGAADTEAFF. Variable domain in full (rest from reference TRBV29-1 and TRBJ1-1): SAVISQKPSRDICQRGTSLTIQCQVDSQVTMMFWYRQQPGQSLTLIATANQGSEATYESGFVIDKFPISRPNLTFSTLTVSNMSPEDSSIYLCSMAGAADTEAFFGQGTRLTVV.

In its sample, this clone was seen once. The chain couples TRBV7-9 to TRBJ2-3, with D maybe TRBD2 (5 bases). Germline CDR1 reads SEHNR; CDR2 reads FQNEAQ (reference sequence). The CDR3 has 12 residues. Trimming pared 4 bases from V and 5 bases from J, leaving 7 bases between. CDR3: CASSYGIDTQYF. As DNA, the CDR3 is TGTGCCAGCAGCTACGGGATAGATACGCAGTATTTT.

This clone was seen only once. The chain has TRBV30 and TRBJ2-5; 13 nucleotides line up with TRBD2. The CDR3 length is 17 residues. After removal of 1 base from V and 5 bases from J, the junction contained 10 bases not matched to a gene. Germline CDR1 is GTSNPN and CDR2 is SVGIG (reference sequence). CDR3 nucleotides: TGTGCCTGGAGTGGACTAGCGGGGGGCCTCCCCTTGGAGACCCAGTACTTC. Its translation is CAWSGLAGGLPLETQYF. Supplemented by reference TRBV30 and TRBJ2-5, the full variable domain reads SQTIHQWPATLVQPVGSPLSLECTVEGTSNPNLYWYRQAAGRGLQLLFYSVGIGQISSEVPQNLSASRPQDRQFILSSKKLLLSDSGFYLCAWSGLAGGLPLETQYFGPGTRLLVL.

The chain recombines TRBV2 with TRBJ2-7; 9 nucleotides match TRBD2. V shed 11 bases and J 3 bases; nucleotides not matched to a gene: 11. Germline V gene lookup returns CDR1 SNHLY and CDR2 FYNNEI. This CDR3 is built from 14 residues. The CDR3 loop reads CASKRLAGNYEQYF. In nucleotides, the CDR3 is TGTGCCTCCAAAAGGCTAGCGGGAAACTACGAGCAGTACTTC.

In this sample, this clone turned up once. CDR3 nucleotide sequence: TGTGCCAGCAGCACCATACAGGGGGCGGTTGGCTACACCTTC. This translates into CASSTIQGAVGYTF. The chain uses TRBV6-1 and TRBJ1-2; TRBD1 aligns across 9 bases. The CDR3 is 14 residues long. The V segment lost 6 bases and the J segment 7 bases; nucleotides outside the gene matches: 9. From germline, CDR1 is MNHNS and CDR2 SASEGT.